This TCR beta chain was identified during a study of tumor-infiltrating lymphocytes in oesophageal squamous cell carcinoma. TCRdb reprocessed the PCR reads via MiXCR and lists one record per CDR3 protein. This sample has 10,000 or so distinct CDR3 sequences, with 60% found just once. Unmatched junction bases numbered 2, after V lost 7 bases and J lost 9 bases. Germline V gene sequence: CDR1 SGHTA, CDR2 FQGNSA. This CDR3 is 12 amino acids long. This receptor was taken from a female donor with esophageal squamous cell carcinoma. The specimen was esophageal tumor tissue. This chain links TRBV7-2 with TRBJ2-3; TRBD2 agrees at 12 bases. The CDR3 sequence: CASTSGRATQYF. The CDR3 DNA sequence: TGTGCCAGCACTAGCGGGAGGGCCACGCAGTATTTT.